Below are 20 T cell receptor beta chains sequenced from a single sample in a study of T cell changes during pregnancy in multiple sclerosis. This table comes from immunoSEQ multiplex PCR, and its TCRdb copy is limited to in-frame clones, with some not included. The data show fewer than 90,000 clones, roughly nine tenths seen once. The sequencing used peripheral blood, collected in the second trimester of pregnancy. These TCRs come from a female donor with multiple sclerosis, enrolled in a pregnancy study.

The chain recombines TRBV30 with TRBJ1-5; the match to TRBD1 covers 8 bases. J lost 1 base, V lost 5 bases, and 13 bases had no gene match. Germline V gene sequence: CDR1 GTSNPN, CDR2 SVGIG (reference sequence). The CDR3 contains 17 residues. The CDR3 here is CAWGPARGLASNQPQHF. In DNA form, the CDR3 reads TGTGCCTGGGGCCCGGCCAGGGGGCTTGCGAGCAATCAGCCCCAGCATTTT.

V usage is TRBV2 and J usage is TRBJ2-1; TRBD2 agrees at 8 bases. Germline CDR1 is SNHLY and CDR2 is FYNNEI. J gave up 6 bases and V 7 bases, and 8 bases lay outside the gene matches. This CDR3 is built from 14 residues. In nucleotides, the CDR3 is TGTGCCAGCAATGAGGGACTAGTAGGCAATGAGCAGTTCTTC. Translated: CASNEGLVGNEQFF.

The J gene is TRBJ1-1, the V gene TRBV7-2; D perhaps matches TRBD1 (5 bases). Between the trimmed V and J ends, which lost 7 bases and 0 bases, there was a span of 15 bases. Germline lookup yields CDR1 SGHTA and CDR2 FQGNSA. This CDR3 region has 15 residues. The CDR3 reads CASNRGDSMNTEAFF. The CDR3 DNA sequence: TGTGCCAGCAACCGAGGAGACAGCATGAACACTGAAGCTTTCTTT.

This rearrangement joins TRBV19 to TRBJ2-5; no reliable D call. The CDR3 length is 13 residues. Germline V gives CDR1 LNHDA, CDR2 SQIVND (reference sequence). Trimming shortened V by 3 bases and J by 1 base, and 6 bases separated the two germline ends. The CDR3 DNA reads TGTGCCAGTAGTATGAGCCCCCAAGAGACCCAGTACTTC. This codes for CASSMSPQETQYF.

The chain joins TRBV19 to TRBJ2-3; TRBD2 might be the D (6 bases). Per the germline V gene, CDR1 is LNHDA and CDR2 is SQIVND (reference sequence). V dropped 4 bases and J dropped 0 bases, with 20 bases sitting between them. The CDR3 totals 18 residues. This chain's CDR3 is CASSTRKGLGTSTDTQYF. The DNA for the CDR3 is TGTGCCAGTAGTACTCGGAAGGGACTGGGCACAAGCACAGATACGCAGTATTTT.

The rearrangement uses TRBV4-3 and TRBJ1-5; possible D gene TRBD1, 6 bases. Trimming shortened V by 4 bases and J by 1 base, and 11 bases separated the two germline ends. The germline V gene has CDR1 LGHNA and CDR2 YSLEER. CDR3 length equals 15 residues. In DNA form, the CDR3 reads TGCGCCAGCAGCCCAAAGGGGGACAGCAATCAGCCCCAGCATTTT. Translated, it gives CASSPKGDSNQPQHF.

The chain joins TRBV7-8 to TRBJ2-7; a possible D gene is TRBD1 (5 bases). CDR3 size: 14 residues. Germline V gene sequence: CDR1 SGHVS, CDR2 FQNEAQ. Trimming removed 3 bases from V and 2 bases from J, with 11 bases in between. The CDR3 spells CASSFRTRTYEQYF. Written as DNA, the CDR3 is TGTGCCAGCAGCTTTCGGACACGGACCTACGAGCAGTACTTC.

CDR3 in DNA: TGCGCCAGCAGCTTGGTTGGTAGCGGGGCCGGGGAGCTGTTTTTT. Encoded protein: CASSLVGSGAGELFF. This chain joins TRBV5-1 and TRBJ2-2, with 8 bases matching TRBD2. Germline-derived CDR1 and CDR2 are SGHRS and YFSETQ. The V and J ends lost 0 bases and 6 bases, in that order; junction bases with no gene match: 4. This CDR3 has 15 residues.

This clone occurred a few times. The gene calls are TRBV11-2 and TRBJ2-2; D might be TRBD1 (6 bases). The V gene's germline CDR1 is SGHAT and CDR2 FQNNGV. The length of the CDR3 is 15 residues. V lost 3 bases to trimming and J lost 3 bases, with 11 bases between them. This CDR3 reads CASSFGTHHTGELFF. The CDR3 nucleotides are TGTGCCAGCAGCTTCGGGACACACCACACCGGGGAGCTGTTTTTT. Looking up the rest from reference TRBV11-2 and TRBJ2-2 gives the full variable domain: EAGVAQSPRYKIIEKRQSVAFWCNPISGHATLYWYQQILGQGPKLLIQFQNNGVVDDSQLPKDRFSAERLKGVDSTLKIQPAKLEDSAVYLCASSFGTHHTGELFFGEGSRLTVL.

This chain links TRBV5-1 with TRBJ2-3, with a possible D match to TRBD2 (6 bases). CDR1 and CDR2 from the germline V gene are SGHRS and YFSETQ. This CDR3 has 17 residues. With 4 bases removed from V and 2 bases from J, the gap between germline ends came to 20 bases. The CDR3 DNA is TGCGCCAGCAGCCATAGGGAGGAAGGGGAATTCACAGATACGCAGTATTTT. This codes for CASSHREEGEFTDTQYF.

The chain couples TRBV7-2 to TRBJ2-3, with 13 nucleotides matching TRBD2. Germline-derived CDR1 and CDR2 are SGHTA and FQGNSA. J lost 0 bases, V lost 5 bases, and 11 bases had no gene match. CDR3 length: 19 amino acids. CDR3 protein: CASSVLAGGPPQSTDTQYF. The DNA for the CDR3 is TGTGCCAGCAGCGTACTAGCGGGGGGGCCTCCCCAGAGCACAGATACGCAGTATTTT. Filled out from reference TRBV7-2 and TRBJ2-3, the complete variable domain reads GAGVSQSPSNKVTEKGKDVELRCDPISGHTALYWYRQSLGQGLEFLIYFQGNSAPDKSGLPSDRFSAERTGGSVSTLTIQRTQQEDSAVYLCASSVLAGGPPQSTDTQYFGPGTRLTVL.

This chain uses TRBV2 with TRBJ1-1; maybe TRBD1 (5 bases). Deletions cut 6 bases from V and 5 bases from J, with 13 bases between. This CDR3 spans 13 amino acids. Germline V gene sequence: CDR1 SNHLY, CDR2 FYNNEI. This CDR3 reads CASRRIGGTEAFF. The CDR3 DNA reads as TGTGCCAGCAGGAGAATTGGGGGGACTGAAGCTTTCTTT.

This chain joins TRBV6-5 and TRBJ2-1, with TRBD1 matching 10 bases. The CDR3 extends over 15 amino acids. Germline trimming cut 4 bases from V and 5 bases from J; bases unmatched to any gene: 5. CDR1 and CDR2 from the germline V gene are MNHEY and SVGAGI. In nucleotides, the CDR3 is TGTGCCAGCAGTTGGGGGACAGGGGAAAACAATGAGCAGTTCTTC. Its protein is CASSWGTGENNEQFF.

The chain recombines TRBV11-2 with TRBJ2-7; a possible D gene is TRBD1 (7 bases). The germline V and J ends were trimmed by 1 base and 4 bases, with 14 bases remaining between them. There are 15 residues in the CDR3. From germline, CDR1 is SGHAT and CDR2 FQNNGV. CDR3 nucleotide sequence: TGTGCCAGCAGCTTAGCCGGCAGGGGGGCGTACGAGCAGTACTTC. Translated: CASSLAGRGAYEQYF.

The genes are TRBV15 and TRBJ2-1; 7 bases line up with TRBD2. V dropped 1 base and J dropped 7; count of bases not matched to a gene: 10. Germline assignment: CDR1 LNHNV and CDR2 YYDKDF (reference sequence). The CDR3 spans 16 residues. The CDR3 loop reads CATSRVRTRGENEQFF. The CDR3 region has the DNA TGTGCCACCAGCAGAGTCAGGACCCGGGGGGAGAATGAGCAGTTCTTC.

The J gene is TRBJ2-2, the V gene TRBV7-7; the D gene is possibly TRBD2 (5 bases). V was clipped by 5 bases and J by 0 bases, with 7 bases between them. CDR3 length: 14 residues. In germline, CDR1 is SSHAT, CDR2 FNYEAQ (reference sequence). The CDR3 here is CASSTGANTGELFF. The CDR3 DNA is TGTGCCAGCAGCACCGGGGCGAACACCGGGGAGCTGTTTTTT.

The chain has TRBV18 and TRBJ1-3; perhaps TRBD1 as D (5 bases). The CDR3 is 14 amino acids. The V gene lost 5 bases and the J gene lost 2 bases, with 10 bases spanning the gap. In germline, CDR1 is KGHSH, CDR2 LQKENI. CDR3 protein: CASSEGGAGNTIYF. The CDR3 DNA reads TGTGCCAGCTCAGAAGGAGGGGCTGGAAACACCATATATTTT.

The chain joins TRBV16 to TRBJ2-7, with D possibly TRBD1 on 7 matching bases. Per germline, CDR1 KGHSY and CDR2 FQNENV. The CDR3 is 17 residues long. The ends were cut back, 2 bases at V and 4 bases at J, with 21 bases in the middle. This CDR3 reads CASSQISPAGGIYEQYF. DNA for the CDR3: TGTGCCAGCAGCCAAATCTCGCCGGCAGGGGGGATTTACGAGCAGTACTTC.

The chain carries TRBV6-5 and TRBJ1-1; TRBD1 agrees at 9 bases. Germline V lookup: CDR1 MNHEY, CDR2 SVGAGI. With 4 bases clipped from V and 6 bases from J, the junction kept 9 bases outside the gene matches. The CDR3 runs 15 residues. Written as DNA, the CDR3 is TGTGCCAGCAGTTTAATCGGACAGGGGCCCTCTGAAGCTTTCTTT. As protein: CASSLIGQGPSEAFF.

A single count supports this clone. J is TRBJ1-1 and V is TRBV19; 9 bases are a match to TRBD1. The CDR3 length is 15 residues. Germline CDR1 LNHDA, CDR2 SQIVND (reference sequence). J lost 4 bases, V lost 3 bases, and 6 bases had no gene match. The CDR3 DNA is TGTGCCAGTAGTATTACAGGGGGCTCCGGCACTGAAGCTTTCTTT. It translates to CASSITGGSGTEAFF.